One sample yielded the 32 T cell receptor beta chains listed below, sequenced in a study of T cell responses to AZD1222 COVID-19 vaccine. TCRdb keeps only in-frame clones here, not all; method: immunoSEQ multiplex PCR. The top ten hold approximately 21% of the sample, which has around 89,000 clones, more than 75% seen once. The sequencing used peripheral blood, collected on day 0 of AZD1222 vaccination. Every receptor here comes from an adult in good health.

This clone was observed a few times. The chain links TRBV7-3 to TRBJ2-2, with D tentatively TRBD1 (6 bases). The length of the CDR3 is 14 residues. The germline CDR1 and CDR2 sequences are SGHTA and FQGTGA. V lost 5 bases and J lost 7, with 14 bases in between. Here the CDR3 reads CASSVSGANGELFF. Here the CDR3 DNA reads TGTGCCAGCAGCGTCTCAGGGGCAAACGGGGAGCTGTTTTTT.

The chain has TRBV2 and TRBJ2-7; maybe TRBD1 (6 bases). CDR1 SNHLY and CDR2 FYNNEI come from the germline V gene. The CDR3 is made up of 14 amino acids. V was clipped by 3 bases and J by 1 base, with 10 bases between them. The DNA for the CDR3 is TGTGCCAGCAGTGACTCGGACAGTTCCTACGAGCAGTACTTC. Encoded protein: CASSDSDSSYEQYF.

The rearrangement joins TRBV28 to TRBJ2-7, with D unclear. V shed 6 bases and J shed 5 bases, with 20 bases lying between them. Germline CDR1 MDHEN, CDR2 SYDVKM. The CDR3 length is 15 residues. The CDR3 loop is CASRSSGQVADEQYF. For the CDR3, the DNA is TGTGCCAGCAGGTCAAGTGGGCAGGTCGCGGACGAGCAGTACTTC.

This clone is a singleton in its sample. The V and J genes are TRBV7-8 and TRBJ1-6; 7 nucleotides agree with TRBD1. Germline V gives CDR1 SGHVS, CDR2 FQNEAQ. V lost 1 base to trimming and J lost 10 bases; unmatched junction nucleotides: 7. The CDR3 runs 15 residues. The CDR3 region is CASSLGQGGNSPLHF. Written as DNA, the CDR3 is TGTGCCAGCAGCTTAGGACAGGGAGGAAACTCACCCCTCCACTTT.

This chain links TRBV7-2 with TRBJ2-2, with D uncertain. Germline lookup yields CDR1 SGHTA and CDR2 FQGNSA. The CDR3 loop spans 14 amino acids. The V and J ends lost 1 base and 5 bases respectively, with 8 bases between them. For the CDR3, the DNA is TGTGCCAGCAGCTTAGTCTCTGGGACCGGGGAGCTGTTTTTT. Translation gives CASSLVSGTGELFF.

The V gene is TRBV7-2, the J gene TRBJ1-5; D is undetermined. Germline V lookup: CDR1 SGHTA, CDR2 FQGNSA. V was shortened by 5 bases and J by 4 bases, with 21 bases between the two germline ends. This CDR3 is 17 amino acids long. CDR3 residues: CASSPNQRGNNNQPQHF. In nucleotides, the CDR3 is TGTGCCAGCAGCCCAAACCAACGGGGTAACAATAATCAGCCCCAGCATTTT.

This clone was counted once. The genes are TRBV5-5 and TRBJ1-2; 7 nucleotides agree with TRBD1. Germline V gene sequence: CDR1 SGHKS, CDR2 YYEKEE (reference sequence). The CDR3 length is 16 residues. V was pared by 3 bases and J by 1 base, with 9 bases of the junction left unmatched. The CDR3 spells CASSSTGQSFNYGYTF. The CDR3 bases are TGTGCCAGCAGCTCGACGGGACAGTCCTTTAACTATGGCTACACCTTC.

The CDR3, as DNA: TGCGCCAGCAGCTGGGGGACAGGCCTCTCTGGAAACACCATATATTTT. Translating gives CASSWGTGLSGNTIYF. The chain employs TRBV5-1 and TRBJ1-3; 8 bases fit TRBD1. The germline gives CDR1 SGHRS, CDR2 YFSETQ. V lost 3 bases to trimming and J lost 0 bases; unmatched junction nucleotides: 5. This CDR3 comprises 16 residues.

The rearrangement uses TRBV7-2 and TRBJ2-2, with 8 bases aligning to TRBD2. The germline V gene has CDR1 SGHTA and CDR2 FQGNSA. The CDR3 consists of 16 residues. Losses at the gene ends were 5 bases for V and 1 base for J; bases not matched to a gene: 6. CDR3: CASSPGSGGNTGELFF. The CDR3 nucleotides read TGTGCCAGCAGCCCGGGGAGCGGGGGGAACACCGGGGAGCTGTTTTTT.

In its sample, this clone was seen a few times. The chain couples TRBV12-3 or TRBV12-4 to TRBJ1-1; D gene uncertain. V lost 3 bases, J lost 11 bases, and 13 bases lay in between. CDR3 length equals 12 residues. The CDR3 DNA reads as TGTGCCAGCAGTTTTTATTCTGGTCGGGCTTTCTTT. The encoded protein is CASSFYSGRAFF.

This chain connects TRBV24-1 to TRBJ1-4; 7 nucleotides match TRBD1. The CDR3 contains 15 residues. J lost 7 bases, V lost 5 bases, and 9 bases had no gene match. CDR1 and CDR2 from the germline V gene are KGHDR and SFDVKD. Here the CDR3 DNA reads TGTGCCACCAGTGCAAGTGGCAGGGGGGCTGAAAAACTGTTTTTT. Its protein is CATSASGRGAEKLFF.

This clone has more than one count but fewer than ten. The chain has TRBV15 and TRBJ2-7, with TRBD1 matching over 7 bases. CDR3 length equals 13 residues. Germline-derived CDR1 and CDR2 are LNHNV and YYDKDF (reference sequence). Trimming at V came to 2 bases and at J to 7 bases, leaving 5 bases not matched to a gene. The CDR3 spells CATSRLSQGEQYF. CDR3 in DNA: TGTGCCACCAGCAGACTATCACAGGGGGAGCAGTACTTC.

This chain connects TRBV19 to TRBJ1-1; D remains ambiguous. The germline V and J ends were trimmed by 3 bases and 5 bases, with 16 bases remaining between them. Germline lookup yields CDR1 LNHDA and CDR2 SQIVND (reference sequence). CDR3 length: 15 residues. The CDR3 DNA reads as TGTGCCAGTAGTATCTCGGAGGCCTCAAGGACTGAAGCTTTCTTT. This codes for CASSISEASRTEAFF. The complete variable domain, with remaining parts taken from reference TRBV19 and TRBJ1-1, reads DGGITQSPKYLFRKEGQNVTLSCEQNLNHDAMYWYRQDPGQGLRLIYYSQIVNDFQKGDIAEGYSVSREKKESFPLTVTSAQKNPTAFYLCASSISEASRTEAFFGQGTRLTVV.

Only one count was recorded for this clone. This sequence joins TRBV7-2 and TRBJ1-2; D is possibly TRBD1 (5 bases). V gave up 5 bases and J gave up 8 bases, with 15 bases separating them. Germline loops: CDR1 SGHTA, CDR2 FQGNSA. There are 13 residues in the CDR3. This chain's CDR3 is CASSPRGGFGYTF. CDR3 DNA: TGTGCCAGCAGCCCCCGGGGGGGATTCGGCTACACCTTC.

The V call is TRBV6-2 or TRBV6-3, the J call TRBJ2-3, with a possible D match to TRBD1 (6 bases). The ends were cut back, 4 bases at V and 2 bases at J, with 16 bases in the middle. Germline loops: CDR1 MNHEY, CDR2 SVGEGT. The CDR3 is 16 amino acids. CDR3 in amino acids: CASSFGVDSLTDTQYF. The CDR3 coding sequence is TGTGCCAGCAGTTTCGGTGTGGACAGCCTCACAGATACGCAGTATTTT.

V and J are TRBV7-9 and TRBJ2-5; 12 bases are a match to TRBD2. V shed 5 bases, J shed 7 bases, and the junction held 5 bases outside the gene matches. CDR3 length: 14 residues. The germline V gene has CDR1 SEHNR and CDR2 FQNEAQ (reference sequence). CDR3 in amino acids: CASSATSGGRTQYF. The CDR3 DNA follows: TGTGCCAGCAGCGCGACTAGCGGGGGCCGGACCCAGTACTTC.

The rearrangement joins TRBV9 to TRBJ2-3, with D hard to call. CDR3 size: 15 residues. Per germline, CDR1 SGDLS and CDR2 YYNGEE. The ends were cut back, 4 bases at V and 2 bases at J, with 14 bases in the middle. The CDR3 loop is CASSPRRESTDTQYF. Written as DNA, the CDR3 is TGTGCCAGCAGCCCTCGCCGCGAATCCACAGATACGCAGTATTTT.

The chain joins TRBV9 to TRBJ2-7, with D tentatively TRBD1 (6 bases). The CDR3 totals 14 residues. Looked up from germline, CDR1 is SGDLS and CDR2 is YYNGEE. V was shortened by 1 base and J by 5 bases, with 13 bases between the two germline ends. The CDR3 DNA follows: TGTGCCAGCAGCGTAACGGGACAAGGCGACGAGCAGTACTTC. Translated, it gives CASSVTGQGDEQYF.

The chain couples TRBV9 to TRBJ1-5, with 9 nucleotides matching TRBD1. Germline assignment: CDR1 SGDLS and CDR2 YYNGEE. The CDR3 is 16 residues long. Germline trimming cut 0 bases from V and 3 bases from J; bases unmatched to any gene: 4. Here the CDR3 DNA reads TGTGCCAGCAGCGTAGGGACAGGGGAATCCAATCAGCCCCAGCATTTT. It specifies CASSVGTGESNQPQHF. Full variable domain (remainder filled in from reference TRBV9 and TRBJ1-5): DSGVTQTPKHLITATGQRVTLRCSPRSGDLSVYWYQQSLDQGLQFLIQYYNGEERAKGNILERFSAQQFPDLHSELNLSSLELGDSALYFCASSVGTGESNQPQHFGDGTRLSIL.

The chain recombines TRBV30 with TRBJ1-5; D gene unclear. Germline assignment: CDR1 GTSNPN and CDR2 SVGIG (reference sequence). The CDR3 runs 14 residues. The V gene lost 5 bases and the J gene lost 6 bases, with 17 bases spanning the gap. CDR3 sequence reads: CAWSQGLTGQPQHF. For the CDR3, the DNA is TGTGCCTGGTCTCAAGGGTTAACGGGTCAGCCCCAGCATTTT.

CDR3 sequence (DNA): TGTGCCAGCAGTTTAGCTAGCGGGGGGGCCTATTCCTACAATGAGCAGTTCTTC. Translating it yields CASSLASGGAYSYNEQFF. This chain links TRBV27 with TRBJ2-1; 12 nucleotides match TRBD2. J lost 1 base, V lost 2 bases, and 6 bases had no gene match. The CDR3 loop spans 18 amino acids. Per germline, CDR1 MNHEY and CDR2 SMNVEV (reference sequence).

This clone was picked up a small number of times. V usage is TRBV7-8 and J usage is TRBJ2-5; 9 bases fit TRBD1. The CDR3 has 15 amino acids. CDR1 and CDR2 from the germline V gene are SGHVS and FQNEAQ. The V and J ends lost 2 bases and 4 bases, in that order; junction bases with no gene match: 5. The CDR3 region has the DNA TGTGCCAGCAGCTTATCGGGACAGGGTCGAGAGACCCAGTACTTC. Protein: CASSLSGQGRETQYF.

The rearrangement links TRBV4-1 to TRBJ1-1; perhaps TRBD1 as D (5 bases). This CDR3 has 15 residues. Germline CDR1 reads MGHRA; CDR2 reads YSYEKL. Deletions cut 0 bases from V and 4 bases from J, with 12 bases between. The CDR3 DNA sequence: TGCGCCAGCAGCCAAGAATGGGGGGTACCCACTGAAGCTTTCTTT. It yields the protein CASSQEWGVPTEAFF.

This sequence joins TRBV7-6 and TRBJ2-2, with D perhaps TRBD1 (5 bases). The germline V and J ends were trimmed by 2 bases and 5 bases, with 12 bases remaining between them. CDR1 is SGHVS and CDR2 is FNYEAQ in the germline V gene. The CDR3 has 15 residues. The CDR3 sequence: CASSLPGLGTGELFF. CDR3 DNA: TGTGCCAGCAGCTTACCAGGGCTGGGGACCGGGGAGCTGTTTTTT.

The chain joins TRBV7-2 to TRBJ1-2; TRBD1 is a possible D gene (5 bases). V shed 1 base and J shed 1 base, with 10 bases lying between them. CDR1 SGHTA and CDR2 FQGNSA come from the germline V gene. The CDR3 spans 15 residues. The CDR3 loop is CASSLERGLNYGYTF. The CDR3 region has the DNA TGTGCCAGCAGCTTAGAGAGGGGCCTTAACTATGGCTACACCTTC.

The genes are TRBV4-3 and TRBJ2-2, with TRBD2 identical over 15 bases. The germline gives CDR1 LGHNA, CDR2 YSLEER. The CDR3 covers 20 residues. Trimming took 1 base from V and 4 from J; bases not matched to a gene: 10. The CDR3 is CASSQAPGLAGGPGTGELFF. The CDR3 DNA reads TGCGCCAGCAGCCAAGCCCCAGGACTAGCGGGGGGGCCGGGCACCGGGGAGCTGTTTTTT.

The chain joins TRBV6-2 or TRBV6-3 to TRBJ2-3; 11 bases fit TRBD2. V gave up 5 bases and J gave up 2 bases; unmatched junction bases: 9. CDR3 size: 17 residues. Looked up from germline, CDR1 is MNHEY and CDR2 is SVGEGT. CDR3 nucleotide sequence: TGTGCCAGCAGTGCGATCACTAGCGGGGGCTCCACAGATACGCAGTATTTT. Translating it yields CASSAITSGGSTDTQYF.

The rearrangement uses TRBV4-2 and TRBJ2-2; D is undetermined. V dropped 8 bases and J dropped 1 base, with 11 bases sitting between them. The germline V gene encodes CDR1 LGHNA and CDR2 YNFKEQ. There are 14 residues in the CDR3. CDR3 sequence: CASGRRQNTGELFF. The CDR3 DNA sequence: TGTGCCAGCGGCCGAAGACAGAACACCGGGGAGCTGTTTTTT.

This rearrangement joins TRBV7-9 to TRBJ1-4; the D is unclear. Germline CDR1 is SEHNR and CDR2 is FQNEAQ (reference sequence). V lost 7 bases and J 2 bases, leaving 11 bases between the germline ends. This CDR3 is 14 amino acids long. CDR3 region: CASTLLGTNEKLFF. Here the CDR3 DNA reads TGTGCCAGCACGCTATTGGGCACTAATGAAAAACTGTTTTTT.

This chain uses TRBV14 with TRBJ1-2, with 10 positions matching TRBD1. CDR1 and CDR2 from the germline V gene are SGHDN and FVKESK. This CDR3 is built from 16 residues. After removal of 4 bases from V and 2 bases from J, the junction contained 7 bases not matched to a gene. CDR3 coding DNA: TGTGCCAGCAGCCGGGGGACAGGGGTATTAAACTATGGCTACACCTTC. Amino acids: CASSRGTGVLNYGYTF.

The table lists this clone with a few counts. The V gene is TRBV12-3 or TRBV12-4, the J gene TRBJ1-1; D gene ambiguous. Trimming removed 3 bases from V and 4 bases from J, with 9 bases in between. The CDR3 is made up of 13 amino acids. CDR3 DNA sequence: TGTGCCAGCAGTTTTCAGTCGGGCACTGAAGCTTTCTTT. Protein product: CASSFQSGTEAFF.

The rearrangement uses TRBV5-1 and TRBJ1-1; D remains ambiguous. The CDR3 is made up of 14 amino acids. Deletions cut 1 base from V and 3 bases from J, with 10 bases between. Germline V gene sequence: CDR1 SGHRS, CDR2 YFSETQ. CDR3 sequence reads: CASSLLVGDTEAFF. For the CDR3, the DNA is TGCGCCAGCAGCTTGTTAGTTGGGGACACTGAAGCTTTCTTT.